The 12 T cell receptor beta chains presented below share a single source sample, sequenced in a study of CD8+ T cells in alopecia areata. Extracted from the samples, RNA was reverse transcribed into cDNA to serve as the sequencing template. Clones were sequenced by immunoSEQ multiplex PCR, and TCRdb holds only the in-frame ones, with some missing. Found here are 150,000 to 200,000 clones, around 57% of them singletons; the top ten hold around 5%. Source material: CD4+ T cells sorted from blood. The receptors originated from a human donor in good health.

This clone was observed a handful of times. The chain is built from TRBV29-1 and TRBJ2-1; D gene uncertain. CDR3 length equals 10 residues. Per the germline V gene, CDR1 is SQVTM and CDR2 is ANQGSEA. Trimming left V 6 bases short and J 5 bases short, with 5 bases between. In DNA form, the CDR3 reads TGCAGCGTGTCTAACAATGAGCAGTTCTTC. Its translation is CSVSNNEQFF.

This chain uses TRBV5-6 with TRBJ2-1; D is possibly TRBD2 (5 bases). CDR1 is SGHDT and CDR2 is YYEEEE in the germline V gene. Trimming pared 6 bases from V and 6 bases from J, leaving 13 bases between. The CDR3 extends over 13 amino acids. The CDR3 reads CASTHLAGNEQFF. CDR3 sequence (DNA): TGTGCCAGCACCCACTTGGCGGGCAATGAGCAGTTCTTC.

CDR3 protein: CPKTADNEQFF. Here the CDR3 DNA reads TGCCCGAAGACGGCGGACAATGAGCAGTTCTTC. The chain employs TRBV29-1 and TRBJ2-1; unclear D gene. This CDR3 comprises 11 residues. The germline gives CDR1 SQVTM, CDR2 ANQGSEA.

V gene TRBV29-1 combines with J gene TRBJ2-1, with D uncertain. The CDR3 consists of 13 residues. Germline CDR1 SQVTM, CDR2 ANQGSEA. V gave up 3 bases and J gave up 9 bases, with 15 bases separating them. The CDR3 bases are TGCAGCGTTGAGTGGCAGATGAGTAGTGAGCAGTTCTTC. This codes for CSVEWQMSSEQFF.

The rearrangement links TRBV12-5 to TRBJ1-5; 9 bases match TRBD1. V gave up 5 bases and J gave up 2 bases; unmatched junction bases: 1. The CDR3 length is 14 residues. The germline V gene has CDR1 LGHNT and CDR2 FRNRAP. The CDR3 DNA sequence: TGTGCTAGTGGTACAGGGGGCCGCAATCAGCCCCAGCATTTT. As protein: CASGTGGRNQPQHF.

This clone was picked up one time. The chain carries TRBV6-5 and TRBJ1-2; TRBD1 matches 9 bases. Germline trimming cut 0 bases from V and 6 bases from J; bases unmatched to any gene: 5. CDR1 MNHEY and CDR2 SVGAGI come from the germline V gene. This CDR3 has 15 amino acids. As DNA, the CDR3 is TGTGCCAGCAGTTACTCGGGGGGACAGGGAAATGGCTACACCTTC. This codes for CASSYSGGQGNGYTF.

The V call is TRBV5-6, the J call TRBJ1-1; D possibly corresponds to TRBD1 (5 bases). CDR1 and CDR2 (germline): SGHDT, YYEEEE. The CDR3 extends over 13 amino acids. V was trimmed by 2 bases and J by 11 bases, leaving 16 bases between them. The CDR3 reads CASSLTPGSGAFF. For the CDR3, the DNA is TGTGCCAGCAGCTTAACACCCGGGTCAGGGGCTTTCTTT.

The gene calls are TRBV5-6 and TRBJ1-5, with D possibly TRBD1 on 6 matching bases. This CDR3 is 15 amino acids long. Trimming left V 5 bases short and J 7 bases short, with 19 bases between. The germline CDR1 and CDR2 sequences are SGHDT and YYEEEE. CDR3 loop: CASRPMVGAKQPQHF. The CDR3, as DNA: TGTGCCAGCAGGCCAATGGTGGGGGCTAAACAGCCCCAGCATTTT.

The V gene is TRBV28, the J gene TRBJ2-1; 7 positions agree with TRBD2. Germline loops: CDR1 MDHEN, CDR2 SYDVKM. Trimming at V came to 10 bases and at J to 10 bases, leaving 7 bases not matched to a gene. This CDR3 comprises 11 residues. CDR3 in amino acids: CAITGGVEQFF. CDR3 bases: TGTGCCATCACTGGGGGGGTCGAGCAGTTCTTC.

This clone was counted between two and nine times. The CDR3 nucleotides are TGTGCCAGCAGCCCTGTCGGCAGGAGACATAACTATGGCTACACCTTC. Translation gives CASSPVGRRHNYGYTF. The rearrangement uses TRBV11-2 and TRBJ1-2; D call uncertain. Germline values: CDR1 SGHAT, CDR2 FQNNGV. The CDR3 contains 16 residues. With 5 bases removed from V and 1 base from J, the gap between germline ends came to 17 bases. Full variable domain (outside the CDR3, taken from reference TRBV11-2 and TRBJ1-2): EAGVAQSPRYKIIEKRQSVAFWCNPISGHATLYWYQQILGQGPKLLIQFQNNGVVDDSQLPKDRFSAERLKGVDSTLKIQPAKLEDSAVYLCASSPVGRRHNYGYTFGSGTRLTVV.

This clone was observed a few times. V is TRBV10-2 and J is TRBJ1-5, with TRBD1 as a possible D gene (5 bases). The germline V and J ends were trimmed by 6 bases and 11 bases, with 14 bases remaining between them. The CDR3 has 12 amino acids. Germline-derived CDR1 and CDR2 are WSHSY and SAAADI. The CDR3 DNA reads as TGCGCCAGCAGAGGGGACTTTAGGTCCCAGCATTTT. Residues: CASRGDFRSQHF.

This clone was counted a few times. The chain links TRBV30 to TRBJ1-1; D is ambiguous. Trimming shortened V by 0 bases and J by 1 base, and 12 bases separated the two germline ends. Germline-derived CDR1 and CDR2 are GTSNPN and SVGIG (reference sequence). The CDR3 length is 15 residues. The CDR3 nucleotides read TGTGCCTGGAGTGTGAGCCCCCTCTGGAACACTGAAGCTTTCTTT. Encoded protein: CAWSVSPLWNTEAFF.